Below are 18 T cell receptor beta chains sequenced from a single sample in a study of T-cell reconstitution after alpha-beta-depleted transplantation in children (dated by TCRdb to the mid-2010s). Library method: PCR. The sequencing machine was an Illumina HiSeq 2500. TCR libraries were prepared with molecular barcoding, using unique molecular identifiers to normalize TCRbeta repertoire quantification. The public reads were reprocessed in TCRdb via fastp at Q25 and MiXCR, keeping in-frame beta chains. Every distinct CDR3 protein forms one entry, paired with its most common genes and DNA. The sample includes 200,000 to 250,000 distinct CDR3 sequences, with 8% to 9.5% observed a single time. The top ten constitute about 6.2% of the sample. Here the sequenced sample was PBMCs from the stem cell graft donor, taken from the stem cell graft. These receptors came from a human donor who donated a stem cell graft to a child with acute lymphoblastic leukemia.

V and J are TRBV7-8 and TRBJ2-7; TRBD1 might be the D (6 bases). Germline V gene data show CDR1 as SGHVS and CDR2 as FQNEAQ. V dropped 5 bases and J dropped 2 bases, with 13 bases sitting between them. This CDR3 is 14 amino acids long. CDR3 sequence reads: CASSPLTGTYEQYF. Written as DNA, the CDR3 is TGTGCCAGCAGCCCACTGACAGGAACCTACGAGCAGTACTTC.

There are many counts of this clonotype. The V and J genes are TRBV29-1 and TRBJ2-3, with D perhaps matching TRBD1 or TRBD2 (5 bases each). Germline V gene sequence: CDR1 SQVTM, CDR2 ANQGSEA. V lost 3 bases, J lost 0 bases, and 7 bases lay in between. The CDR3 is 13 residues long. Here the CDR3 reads CSVDRGSTDTQYF. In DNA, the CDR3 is TGCAGCGTTGACCGGGGCAGCACAGATACGCAGTATTTT.

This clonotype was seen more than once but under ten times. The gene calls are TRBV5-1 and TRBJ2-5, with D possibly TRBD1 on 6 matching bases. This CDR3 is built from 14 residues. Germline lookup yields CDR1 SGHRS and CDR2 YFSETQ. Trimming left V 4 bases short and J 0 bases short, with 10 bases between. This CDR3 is CASSGGQYQETQYF. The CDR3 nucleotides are TGCGCCAGCAGCGGAGGACAGTACCAAGAGACCCAGTACTTC.

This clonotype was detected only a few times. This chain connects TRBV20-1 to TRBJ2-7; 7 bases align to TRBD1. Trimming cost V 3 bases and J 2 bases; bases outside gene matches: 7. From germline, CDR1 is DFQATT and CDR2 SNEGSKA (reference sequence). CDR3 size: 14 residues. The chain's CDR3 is CSASSAGTAYEQYF. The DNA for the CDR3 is TGCAGTGCTAGCTCAGCCGGGACAGCCTACGAGCAGTACTTC.

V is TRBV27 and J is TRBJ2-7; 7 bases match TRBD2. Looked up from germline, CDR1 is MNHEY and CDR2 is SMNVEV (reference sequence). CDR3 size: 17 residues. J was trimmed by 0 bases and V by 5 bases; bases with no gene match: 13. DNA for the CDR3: TGTGCCAGCAGTCTCCAAACCGTAAGACTAGCCTCCTACGAGCAGTACTTC. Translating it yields CASSLQTVRLASYEQYF.

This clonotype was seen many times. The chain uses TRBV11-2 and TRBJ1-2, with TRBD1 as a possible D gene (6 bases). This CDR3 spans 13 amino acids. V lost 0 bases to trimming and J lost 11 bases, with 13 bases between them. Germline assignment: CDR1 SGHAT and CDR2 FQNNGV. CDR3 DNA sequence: TGTGCCAGCAGCTTAGAGTTCCGGGGACAATACACCTTC. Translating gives CASSLEFRGQYTF.

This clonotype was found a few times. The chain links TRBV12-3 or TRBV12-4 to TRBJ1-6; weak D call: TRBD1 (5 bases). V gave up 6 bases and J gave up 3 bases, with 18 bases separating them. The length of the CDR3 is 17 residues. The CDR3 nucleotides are TGTGCCAGCAGGCACATGGGGGGGAAGGGCTATAATTCACCCCTCCACTTT. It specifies CASRHMGGKGYNSPLHF.

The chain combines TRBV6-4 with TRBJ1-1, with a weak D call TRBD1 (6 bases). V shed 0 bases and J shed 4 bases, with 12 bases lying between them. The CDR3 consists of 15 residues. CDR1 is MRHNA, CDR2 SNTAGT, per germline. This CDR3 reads CASSDSSQGSTEAFF. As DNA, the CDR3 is TGTGCCAGCAGTGACTCTTCTCAGGGGTCCACTGAAGCTTTCTTT.

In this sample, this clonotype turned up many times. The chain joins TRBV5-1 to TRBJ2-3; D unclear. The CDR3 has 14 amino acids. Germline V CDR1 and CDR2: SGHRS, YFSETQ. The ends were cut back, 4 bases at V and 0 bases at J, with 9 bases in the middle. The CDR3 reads CASSPSTSTDTQYF. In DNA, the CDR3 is TGCGCCAGCAGCCCATCGACTAGCACAGATACGCAGTATTTT.

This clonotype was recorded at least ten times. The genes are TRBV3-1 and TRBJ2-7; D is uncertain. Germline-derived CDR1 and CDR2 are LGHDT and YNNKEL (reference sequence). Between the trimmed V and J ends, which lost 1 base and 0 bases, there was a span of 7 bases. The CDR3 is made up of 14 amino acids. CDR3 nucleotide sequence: TGTGCCAGCAGCCAAGTGTCTCCCTCCTACGAGCAGTACTTC. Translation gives CASSQVSPSYEQYF.

The CDR3 reads CASSQVGTERYTF. As DNA, the CDR3 is TGCGCCAGCAGCCAAGTTGGTACAGAACGCTACACCTTC. The chain is built from TRBV4-1 and TRBJ1-2; D unresolved. Germline CDR1 reads MGHRA; CDR2 reads YSYEKL. The CDR3 length is 13 residues. Deletions cut 1 base from V and 9 bases from J, with 12 bases between.

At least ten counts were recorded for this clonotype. CDR3 loop: CASSLAAGLRGSFVDEQFF. DNA for the CDR3: TGTGCCAGCAGCTTGGCCGCAGGTCTGCGGGGCTCCTTCGTCGATGAGCAGTTCTTC. The rearrangement links TRBV5-6 to TRBJ2-1; D is perhaps TRBD2 (6 bases). Germline V lookup: CDR1 SGHDT, CDR2 YYEEEE. The CDR3 totals 19 residues. V gave up 0 bases and J gave up 8 bases, with 27 bases separating them.

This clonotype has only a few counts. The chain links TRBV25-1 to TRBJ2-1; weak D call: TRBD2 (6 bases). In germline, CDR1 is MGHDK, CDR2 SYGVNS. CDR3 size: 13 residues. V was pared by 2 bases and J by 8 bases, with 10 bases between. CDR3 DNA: TGTGCCAGCAGTGAAATGGGGGAGGATGAGCAGTTCTTC. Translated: CASSEMGEDEQFF.

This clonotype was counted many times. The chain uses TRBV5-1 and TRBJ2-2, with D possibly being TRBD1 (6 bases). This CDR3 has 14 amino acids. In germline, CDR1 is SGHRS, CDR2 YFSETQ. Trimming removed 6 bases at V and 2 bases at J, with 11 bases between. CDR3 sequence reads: CASNREGNTGELFF. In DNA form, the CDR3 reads TGCGCCAGCAACAGGGAAGGCAACACCGGGGAGCTGTTTTTT.

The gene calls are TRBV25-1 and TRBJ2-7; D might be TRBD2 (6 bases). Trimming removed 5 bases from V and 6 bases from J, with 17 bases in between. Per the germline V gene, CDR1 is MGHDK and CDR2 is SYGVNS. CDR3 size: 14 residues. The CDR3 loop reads CASSPRGGQGEQYF. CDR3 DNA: TGTGCCAGCAGTCCCCGCGGAGGGCAGGGCGAGCAGTACTTC.

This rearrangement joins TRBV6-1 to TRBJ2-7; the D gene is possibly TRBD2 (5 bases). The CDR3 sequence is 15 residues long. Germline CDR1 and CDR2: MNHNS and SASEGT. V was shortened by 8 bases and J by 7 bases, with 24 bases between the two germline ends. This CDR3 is CASLREGGFLGEQYF. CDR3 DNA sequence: TGTGCCAGCCTTAGAGAGGGTGGGTTCCTAGGGGAGCAGTACTTC.

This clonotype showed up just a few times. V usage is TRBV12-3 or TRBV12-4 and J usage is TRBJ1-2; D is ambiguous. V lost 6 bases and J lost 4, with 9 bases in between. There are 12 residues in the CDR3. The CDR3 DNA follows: TGTGCCAGCAGCCCAGACATCTATGGCTACACCTTC. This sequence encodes CASSPDIYGYTF.

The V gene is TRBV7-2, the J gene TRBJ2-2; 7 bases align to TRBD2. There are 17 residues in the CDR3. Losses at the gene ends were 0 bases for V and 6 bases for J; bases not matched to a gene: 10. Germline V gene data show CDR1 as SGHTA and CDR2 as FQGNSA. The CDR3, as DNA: TGTGCCAGCAGCTTAGCCGGCGGGGGAGGTCCGGCCGGGGAGCTGTTTTTT. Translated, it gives CASSLAGGGGPAGELFF.